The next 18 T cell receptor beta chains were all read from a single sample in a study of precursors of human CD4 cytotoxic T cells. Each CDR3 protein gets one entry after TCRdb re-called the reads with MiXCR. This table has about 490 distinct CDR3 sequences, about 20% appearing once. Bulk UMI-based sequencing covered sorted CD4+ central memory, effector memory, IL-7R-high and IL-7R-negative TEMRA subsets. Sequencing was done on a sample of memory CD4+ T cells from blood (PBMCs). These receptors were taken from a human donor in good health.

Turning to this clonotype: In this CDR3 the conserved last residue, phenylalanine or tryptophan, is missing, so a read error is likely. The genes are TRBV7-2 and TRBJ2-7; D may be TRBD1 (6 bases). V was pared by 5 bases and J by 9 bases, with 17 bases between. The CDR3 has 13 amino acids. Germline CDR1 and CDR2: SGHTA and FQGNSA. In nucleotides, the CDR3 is TGTGCCAGCAGCCGCTCTTACAGGGAGCCGCAGTACTAC. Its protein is CASSRSYREPQYY.

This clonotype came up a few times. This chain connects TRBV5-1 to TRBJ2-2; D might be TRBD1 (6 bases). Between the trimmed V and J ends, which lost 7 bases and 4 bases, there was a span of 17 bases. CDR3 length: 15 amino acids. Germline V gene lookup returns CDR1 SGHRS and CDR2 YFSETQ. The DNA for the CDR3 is TGCGCCAGCCGTGAGGGGGTCCCGGGCACCGGGGAGCTGTTTTTT. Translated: CASREGVPGTGELFF.

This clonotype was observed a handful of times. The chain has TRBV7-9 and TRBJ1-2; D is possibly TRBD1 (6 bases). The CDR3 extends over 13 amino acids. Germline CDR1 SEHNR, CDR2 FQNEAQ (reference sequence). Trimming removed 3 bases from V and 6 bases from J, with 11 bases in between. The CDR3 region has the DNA TGTGCCAGCAGCTTGGGACAACACCATGGCTACACCTTC. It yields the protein CASSLGQHHGYTF.

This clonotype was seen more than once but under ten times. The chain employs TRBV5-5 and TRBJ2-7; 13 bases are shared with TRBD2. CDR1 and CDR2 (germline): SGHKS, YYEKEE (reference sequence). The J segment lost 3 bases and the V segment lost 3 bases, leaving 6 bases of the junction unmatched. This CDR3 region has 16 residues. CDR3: CASSWGLAGINYEQYF. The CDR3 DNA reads TGTGCCAGCAGCTGGGGACTAGCGGGGATCAACTACGAGCAGTACTTC.

The CDR3, as DNA: TGTGCCAGCAGCTTTCCCCTTCCAGGACAGGACAACTATGGCTACACCTTC. Protein sequence: CASSFPLPGQDNYGYTF. V is TRBV5-4 and J is TRBJ1-2; 7 positions agree with TRBD1. Germline V gene sequence: CDR1 SGHNT, CDR2 YYREEE (reference sequence). The CDR3 contains 17 residues. The ends lost 2 bases at V and 2 bases at J; junction bases unmatched: 12.

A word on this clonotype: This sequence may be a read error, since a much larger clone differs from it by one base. DNA of the CDR3: TGTGCCAGCAGCTCGGACGCATACCAATATAGCAAGCAGCCCCAGCATTTT. It is translated as CASSSDAYQYSKQPQHF. The chain has TRBV5-5 and TRBJ1-5; no firm D call. From germline, CDR1 is SGHKS and CDR2 YYEKEE (reference sequence). The CDR3 loop spans 17 amino acids.

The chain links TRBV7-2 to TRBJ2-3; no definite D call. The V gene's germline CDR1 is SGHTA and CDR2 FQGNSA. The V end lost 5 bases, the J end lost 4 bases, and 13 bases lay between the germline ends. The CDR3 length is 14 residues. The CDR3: CASSPDPGADTQYF. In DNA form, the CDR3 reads TGTGCCAGCAGCCCTGACCCGGGCGCAGATACGCAGTATTTT.

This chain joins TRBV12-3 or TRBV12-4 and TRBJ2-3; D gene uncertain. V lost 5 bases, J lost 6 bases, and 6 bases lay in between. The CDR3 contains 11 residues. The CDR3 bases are TGTGCCAGCAGTCTGAGGGATACGCAGTATTTT. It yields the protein CASSLRDTQYF.

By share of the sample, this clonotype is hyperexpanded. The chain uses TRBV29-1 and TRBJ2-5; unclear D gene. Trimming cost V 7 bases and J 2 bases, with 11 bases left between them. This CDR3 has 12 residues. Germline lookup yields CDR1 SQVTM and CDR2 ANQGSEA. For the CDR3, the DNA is TGCAGCGGGAGAGGAGTACAAGAGACCCAGTACTTC. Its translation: CSGRGVQETQYF.

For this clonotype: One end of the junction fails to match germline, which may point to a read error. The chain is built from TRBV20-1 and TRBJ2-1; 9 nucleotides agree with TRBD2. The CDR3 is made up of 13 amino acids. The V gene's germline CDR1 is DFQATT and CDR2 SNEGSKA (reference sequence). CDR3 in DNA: TGCAGTCCTAGACTAGCGGATTACAATGAGCAGTTCTTC. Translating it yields CSPRLADYNEQFF.

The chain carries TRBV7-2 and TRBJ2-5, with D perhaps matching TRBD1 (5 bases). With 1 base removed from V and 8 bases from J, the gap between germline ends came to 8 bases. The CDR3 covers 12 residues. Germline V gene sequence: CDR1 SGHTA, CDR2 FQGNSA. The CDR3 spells CASSLVQETQYF. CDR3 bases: TGTGCCAGCAGCTTAGTACAGGAAACCCAGTACTTC.

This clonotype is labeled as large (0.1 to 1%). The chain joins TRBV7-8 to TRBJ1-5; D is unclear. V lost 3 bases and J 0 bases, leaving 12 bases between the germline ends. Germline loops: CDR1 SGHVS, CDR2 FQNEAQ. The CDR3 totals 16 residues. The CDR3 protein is CASSFSRTLSNQPQHF. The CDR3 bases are TGTGCCAGCAGCTTTTCTAGGACTCTTAGCAATCAGCCCCAGCATTTT.

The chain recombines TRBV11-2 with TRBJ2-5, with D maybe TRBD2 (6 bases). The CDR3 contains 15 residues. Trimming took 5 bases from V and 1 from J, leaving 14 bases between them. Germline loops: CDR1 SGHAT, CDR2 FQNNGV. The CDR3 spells CASSQQSGLQETQYF. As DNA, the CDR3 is TGTGCCAGCAGCCAACAAAGCGGGCTCCAAGAGACCCAGTACTTC.

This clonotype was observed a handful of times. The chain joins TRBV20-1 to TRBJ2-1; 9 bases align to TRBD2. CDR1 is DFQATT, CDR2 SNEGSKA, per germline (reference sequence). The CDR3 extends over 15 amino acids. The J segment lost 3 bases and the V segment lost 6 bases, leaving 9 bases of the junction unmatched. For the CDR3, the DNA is TGCAGTGCCATTAGCGGGGGACTTGGCTACAATGAGCAGTTCTTC. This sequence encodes CSAISGGLGYNEQFF.

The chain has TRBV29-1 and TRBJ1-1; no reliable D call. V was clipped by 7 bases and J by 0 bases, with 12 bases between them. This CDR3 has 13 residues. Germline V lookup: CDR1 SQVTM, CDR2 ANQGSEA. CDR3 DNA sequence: TGCAGCGGATACAGCGAATTGAACACTGAAGCTTTCTTT. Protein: CSGYSELNTEAFF.

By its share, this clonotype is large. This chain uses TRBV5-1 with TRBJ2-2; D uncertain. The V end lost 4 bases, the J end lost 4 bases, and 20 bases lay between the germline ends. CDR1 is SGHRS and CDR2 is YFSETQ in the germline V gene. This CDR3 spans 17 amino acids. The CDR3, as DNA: TGCGCCAGCAGCCTATTTGCCGTCGGGTGGACCACCGGGGAGCTGTTTTTT. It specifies CASSLFAVGWTTGELFF.

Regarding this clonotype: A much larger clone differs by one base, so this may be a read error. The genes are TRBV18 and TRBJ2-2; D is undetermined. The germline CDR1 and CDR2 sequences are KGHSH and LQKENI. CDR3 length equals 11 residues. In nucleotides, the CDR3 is TGTGCCAGCCCACCAGCCGGGGAGCTGTTTTTT. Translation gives CASPPAGELFF.

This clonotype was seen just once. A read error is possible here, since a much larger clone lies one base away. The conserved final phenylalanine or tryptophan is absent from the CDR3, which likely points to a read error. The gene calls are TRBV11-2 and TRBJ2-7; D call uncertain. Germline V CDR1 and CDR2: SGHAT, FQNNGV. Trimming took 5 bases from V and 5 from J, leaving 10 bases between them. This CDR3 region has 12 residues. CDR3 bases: TGTGCCAGCAGCCCGGGCCTAGACGAGCAGTACTAC. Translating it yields CASSPGLDEQYY.